A selection of T cell receptor beta chains follows, all from one sample in a study of CD8 T cells in Susac syndrome. Each CDR3 protein gets one entry after TCRdb re-called the immunoSEQ multiplex PCR reads with MiXCR. Here the sample spans some 150,000 distinct CDR3 sequences, just under 95% being singletons. The specimen sequenced was CD8+ T cells from PBMCs. These receptors were collected from a human donor with multiple sclerosis. CDR3s include the opening cysteine and the closing phenylalanine or tryptophan. D genes are given only for firm matches. Where a row states a size, it is once, few, many or the class of an expanded clone; other rows omit it.

J gene: TRBJ1-1; V gene: TRBV12-3/TRBV12-4; D gene: NA; clone size: once; CDR3 DNA: TGTGCCAGCAGTTTCGGACAGCGTGAAGCTTTCTTT; CDR3 protein: CASSFGQREAFF
J gene: TRBJ1-2; V gene: TRBV14; D gene: NA; clone size: NA; CDR3 DNA: TGTGCCAGCAGCCAAGATTTCGGTCTCTATGGCTACACCTTC; CDR3 protein: CASSQDFGLYGYTF
J gene: TRBJ1-6; V gene: TRBV7-9; D gene: NA; clone size: NA; CDR3 DNA: TGTGCCAGCAGCCCGGACGGTCTACCCCTCCACTTT; CDR3 protein: CASSPDGLPLHF
J gene: TRBJ2-5; V gene: TRBV20-1; D gene: NA; clone size: NA; CDR3 DNA: TGCAGTGCTAGAGTGAGGCGACGGCGGGGAGAGACCCAGTACTTC; CDR3 protein: CSARVRRRRGETQYF
J gene: TRBJ1-1; V gene: TRBV6-6; D gene: NA; clone size: NA; CDR3 DNA: TGTGCCAGCACTCCGGCAGCTAGGAACCCTGAAGCTTTCTTT; CDR3 protein: CASTPAARNPEAFF
J gene: TRBJ2-7; V gene: TRBV4-1; D gene: NA; clone size: NA; CDR3 DNA: TGCGCCAGCAGCCAAGATCCTTACAACTACGAGCAGTACTTC; CDR3 protein: CASSQDPYNYEQYF
J gene: TRBJ2-3; V gene: TRBV9; D gene: NA; clone size: NA; CDR3 DNA: TGTGCCAGCAGCCTTCAGACCCTGGCAGATACGCAGTATTTT; CDR3 protein: CASSLQTLADTQYF
J gene: TRBJ1-2; V gene: TRBV29-1; D gene: NA; clone size: NA; CDR3 DNA: TGCAGCGTCCAAAGCCCGGACAACCTATATGGCTACACCTTC; CDR3 protein: CSVQSPDNLYGYTF
J gene: TRBJ2-7; V gene: TRBV10-3; D gene: TRBD1; clone size: NA; CDR3 DNA: TGTGCCATCAGTGAGTCGGGGACAGGGGTCCACGAGCAGTACTTC; CDR3 protein: CAISESGTGVHEQYF
J gene: TRBJ1-1; V gene: TRBV9; D gene: NA; clone size: few; CDR3 DNA: TGTGCCAGCAGCGTTGGTGATACTGAAGCTTTCTTT; CDR3 protein: CASSVGDTEAFF
J gene: TRBJ1-2; V gene: TRBV10-3; D gene: TRBD1; clone size: NA; CDR3 DNA: TGTGCCATCAGGGCGGGACAGGGTGAAGGCTACACCTTC; CDR3 protein: CAIRAGQGEGYTF
J gene: TRBJ2-4; V gene: TRBV3-1; D gene: NA; clone size: NA; CDR3 DNA: TGTGCCAGCAGCCCGCCTCCCGGGACATCGCTCAACATTCAGTACTTC; CDR3 protein: CASSPPPGTSLNIQYF
J gene: TRBJ1-1; V gene: TRBV4-1; D gene: TRBD1; clone size: NA; CDR3 DNA: TGCGCCAGCAGCCTCCGACAGGGCGATGAAGCTTTCTTT; CDR3 protein: CASSLRQGDEAFF
J gene: TRBJ1-1; V gene: TRBV24-1; D gene: NA; clone size: NA; CDR3 DNA: TGTGCCACCAGTGAGAATTGGCCGACAGGTGTGAACACTGAAGCTTTCTTT; CDR3 protein: CATSENWPTGVNTEAFF
J gene: TRBJ1-6; V gene: TRBV6-2/TRBV6-3; D gene: NA; clone size: NA; CDR3 DNA: TGTGCCAGCAGGGCGGAAATCTCCTATAATTCACCCCTCCACTTT; CDR3 protein: CASRAEISYNSPLHF
J gene: TRBJ1-1; V gene: TRBV25-1; D gene: TRBD1; clone size: NA; CDR3 DNA: TGTGCCAGCAGTGACCCACAGGGGGGATTGACTGAAGCTTTCTTT; CDR3 protein: CASSDPQGGLTEAFF
J gene: TRBJ2-1; V gene: TRBV30; D gene: NA; clone size: NA; CDR3 DNA: TGTGCCTGGAGTCCATTGCGGGTGAGCTCCTACAATGAGCAGTTCTTC; CDR3 protein: CAWSPLRVSSYNEQFF
J gene: TRBJ1-5; V gene: TRBV18; D gene: NA; clone size: NA; CDR3 DNA: TGTGCCAGCTCACCACTTCCGGGTGCGGGTCTTGAGCCCCAGCATTTT; CDR3 protein: CASSPLPGAGLEPQHF
J gene: TRBJ1-1; V gene: TRBV12-3/TRBV12-4; D gene: NA; clone size: NA; CDR3 DNA: TGTGCCAGCAGTTTCCCAGGTGAAGCTTTCTTT; CDR3 protein: CASSFPGEAFF
J gene: TRBJ2-7; V gene: TRBV27; D gene: NA; clone size: NA; CDR3 DNA: TGTGCCAGCAGTCAACTCGGACAGTTAGGGGAGCAGTACTTC; CDR3 protein: CASSQLGQLGEQYF
J gene: TRBJ2-7; V gene: TRBV30; D gene: NA; clone size: NA; CDR3 DNA: TGTGCCTGGATTTGGACGGCTCGCTCCTACGAGCAGTACTTC; CDR3 protein: CAWIWTARSYEQYF
J gene: TRBJ1-2; V gene: TRBV12-3/TRBV12-4; D gene: NA; clone size: NA; CDR3 DNA: TGTGCCAGCAGTTTAGGCCCGGTTCTCTATGGCTACACCTTC; CDR3 protein: CASSLGPVLYGYTF
J gene: TRBJ1-6; V gene: TRBV6-5; D gene: NA; clone size: NA; CDR3 DNA: TGTGCCACCCTAGGAGGACGGGGCTATAATTCACCCCTCCACTTT; CDR3 protein: CATLGGRGYNSPLHF
J gene: TRBJ2-2; V gene: TRBV29-1; D gene: TRBD2; clone size: NA; CDR3 DNA: TGCAGCGTAGGGAGGGGTTCCAACACCGGGGAGCTGTTTTTT; CDR3 protein: CSVGRGSNTGELFF
J gene: TRBJ1-5; V gene: TRBV20-1; D gene: NA; clone size: NA; CDR3 DNA: TGCAGTGTCCCGTCCGGGACACTTGGCAATCAGCCCCAGCATTTT; CDR3 protein: CSVPSGTLGNQPQHF
J gene: TRBJ2-7; V gene: TRBV12-3/TRBV12-4; D gene: NA; clone size: NA; CDR3 DNA: TGTGCTGGCCGCGCGGGGGCCAGGGAGCAGTACTTC; CDR3 protein: CAGRAGAREQYF
J gene: TRBJ2-1; V gene: TRBV27; D gene: NA; clone size: NA; CDR3 DNA: TGTGCCAGCGTACGGAACAATGAGCAGTTCTTC; CDR3 protein: CASVRNNEQFF
J gene: TRBJ1-5; V gene: TRBV6-2/TRBV6-3; D gene: NA; clone size: NA; CDR3 DNA: TGTGCCAGCAGTTACTCAGGCGCTAATCAGCCCCAGCATTTT; CDR3 protein: CASSYSGANQPQHF
J gene: TRBJ2-6; V gene: TRBV29-1; D gene: NA; clone size: NA; CDR3 DNA: TGCAGCGTTGATTACACTGATTACTCTGGGGCCAACGTCCTGACTTTC; CDR3 protein: CSVDYTDYSGANVLTF
J gene: TRBJ2-3; V gene: TRBV5-1; D gene: TRBD1; clone size: NA; CDR3 DNA: TGCGCCAGCAGCCCCGGACAGGGTTCGGATACGCAGTATTTT; CDR3 protein: CASSPGQGSDTQYF
J gene: TRBJ2-5; V gene: TRBV7-9; D gene: NA; clone size: NA; CDR3 DNA: TGTGCCAGCAGCCCGCAGGACCTTCAAGAGACCCAGTACTTC; CDR3 protein: CASSPQDLQETQYF
J gene: TRBJ1-5; V gene: TRBV12-3/TRBV12-4; D gene: NA; clone size: NA; CDR3 DNA: TGTGCCAGCAGCCGGAGGCAGGGGCCTCAGCCCCAGCATTTT; CDR3 protein: CASSRRQGPQPQHF
J gene: TRBJ2-1; V gene: TRBV28; D gene: TRBD2; clone size: NA; CDR3 DNA: TGTGCCAGTGGGAGGGGTTTAGTCTATGAGCAGTTCTTC; CDR3 protein: CASGRGLVYEQFF
J gene: TRBJ2-2; V gene: TRBV11-1; D gene: TRBD2; clone size: NA; CDR3 DNA: TGTGCCAGCAGCTTAGAAAGCGGGGTGGACACCGGGGAGCTGTTTTTT; CDR3 protein: CASSLESGVDTGELFF
J gene: TRBJ1-1; V gene: TRBV6-6; D gene: NA; clone size: NA; CDR3 DNA: TGTGCCAGCTTGAGGAGTCCGAACACTGAAGCTTTCTTT; CDR3 protein: CASLRSPNTEAFF
J gene: TRBJ2-1; V gene: TRBV29-1; D gene: NA; clone size: NA; CDR3 DNA: TGCAGCGTACCCAGGGGAAATGAGCAGTTCTTC; CDR3 protein: CSVPRGNEQFF
J gene: TRBJ1-2; V gene: TRBV20-1; D gene: NA; clone size: NA; CDR3 DNA: TGCAGTGCTAGGGACTTCGAGGATATTAATGGCTACACCTTC; CDR3 protein: CSARDFEDINGYTF
J gene: TRBJ1-1; V gene: TRBV10-3; D gene: NA; clone size: NA; CDR3 DNA: TGTGCCATCAGTGAGGGGGGGGCTGGGACTGAAGCTTTCTTT; CDR3 protein: CAISEGGAGTEAFF
J gene: TRBJ2-5; V gene: TRBV12-3/TRBV12-4; D gene: TRBD1; clone size: NA; CDR3 DNA: TGTGCCAGCAGTCTGCCGACCGGGACAGAGGTCCAAGAGACCCAGTACTTC; CDR3 protein: CASSLPTGTEVQETQYF
J gene: TRBJ2-7; V gene: TRBV6-2/TRBV6-3; D gene: NA; clone size: few; CDR3 DNA: TGTGCCAGCAGTTACACGGCTTACGAGCAGTACTTC; CDR3 protein: CASSYTAYEQYF
J gene: TRBJ1-5; V gene: TRBV5-1; D gene: TRBD1; clone size: once; CDR3 DNA: TGCGCCAGCAGCCCCCAGGGGGCTCGCAATCAGCCCCAGCTTTTT; CDR3 protein: CASSPQGARNQPQLF
J gene: TRBJ1-6; V gene: TRBV24-1; D gene: NA; clone size: NA; CDR3 DNA: TGTGCCACCAGTGATCCGGGGCCGCGTTCACCCCTCCACTTT; CDR3 protein: CATSDPGPRSPLHF